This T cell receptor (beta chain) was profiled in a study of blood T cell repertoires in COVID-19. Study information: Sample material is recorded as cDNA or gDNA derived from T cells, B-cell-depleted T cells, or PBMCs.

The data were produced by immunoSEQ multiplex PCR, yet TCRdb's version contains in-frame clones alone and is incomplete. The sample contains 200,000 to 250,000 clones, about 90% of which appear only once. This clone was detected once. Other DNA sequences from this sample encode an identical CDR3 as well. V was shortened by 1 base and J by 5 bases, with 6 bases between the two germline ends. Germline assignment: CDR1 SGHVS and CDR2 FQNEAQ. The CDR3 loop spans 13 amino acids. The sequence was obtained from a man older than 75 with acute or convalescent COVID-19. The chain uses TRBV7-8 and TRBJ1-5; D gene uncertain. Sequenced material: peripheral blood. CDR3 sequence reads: CASSLDRDQPQHF. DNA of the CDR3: TGTGCCAGCAGCTTAGACCGCGATCAGCCCCAGCATTTT. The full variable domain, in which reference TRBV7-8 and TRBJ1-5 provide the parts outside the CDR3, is GAGVSQSPRYKVAKRGQDVALRCDPISGHVSLFWYQQALGQGPEFLTYFQNEAQLDKSGLPSDRFFAERPEGSVSTLKIQRTQQEDSAVYLCASSLDRDQPQHFGDGTRLSIL.